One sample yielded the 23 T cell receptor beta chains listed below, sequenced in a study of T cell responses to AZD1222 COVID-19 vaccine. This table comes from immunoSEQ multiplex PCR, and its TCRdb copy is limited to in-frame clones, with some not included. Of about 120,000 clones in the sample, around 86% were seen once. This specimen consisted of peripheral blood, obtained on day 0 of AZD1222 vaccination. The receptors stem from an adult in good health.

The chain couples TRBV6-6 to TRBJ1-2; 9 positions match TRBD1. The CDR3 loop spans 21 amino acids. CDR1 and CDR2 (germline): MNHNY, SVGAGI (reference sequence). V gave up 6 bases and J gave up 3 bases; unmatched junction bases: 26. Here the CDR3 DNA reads TGTGCCAGCAGCTATTACTCGTCTTTGGTTGGGACAGGGTACTCCCACTATGGCTACACCTTC. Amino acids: CASSYYSSLVGTGYSHYGYTF.

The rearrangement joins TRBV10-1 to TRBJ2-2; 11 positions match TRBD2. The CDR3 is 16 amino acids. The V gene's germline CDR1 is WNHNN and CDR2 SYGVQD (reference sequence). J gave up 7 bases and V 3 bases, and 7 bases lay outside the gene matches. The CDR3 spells CASSELAGAQGGELFF. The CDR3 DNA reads TGCGCCAGCAGTGAACTAGCGGGGGCCCAAGGCGGGGAGCTGTTTTTT.

CDR3 DNA sequence: TGTGCCAGCAGCGGCACTGAACAGGGGGCGCTTTGGAATGGCTACACCTTC. Protein product: CASSGTEQGALWNGYTF. This chain connects TRBV6-2 or TRBV6-3 to TRBJ1-2; 9 bases fit TRBD1. The CDR3 spans 17 residues. Per the germline V gene, CDR1 is MNHEY and CDR2 is SVGEGT. V gave up 6 bases and J gave up 6 bases; unmatched junction bases: 17.

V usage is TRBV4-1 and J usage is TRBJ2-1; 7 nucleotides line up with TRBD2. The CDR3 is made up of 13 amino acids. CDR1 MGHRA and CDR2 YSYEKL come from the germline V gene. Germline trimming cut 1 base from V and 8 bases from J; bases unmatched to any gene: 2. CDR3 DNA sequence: TGCGCCAGCAGCCAAGGGGGGAGGGATGAGCAGTTCTTC. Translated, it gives CASSQGGRDEQFF.

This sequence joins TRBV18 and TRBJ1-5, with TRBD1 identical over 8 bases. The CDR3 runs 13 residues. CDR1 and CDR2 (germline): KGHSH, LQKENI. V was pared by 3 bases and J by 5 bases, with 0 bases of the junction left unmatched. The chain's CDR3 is CASSPDRDQPQHF. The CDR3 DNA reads TGTGCCAGCTCACCGGACAGGGATCAGCCCCAGCATTTT.

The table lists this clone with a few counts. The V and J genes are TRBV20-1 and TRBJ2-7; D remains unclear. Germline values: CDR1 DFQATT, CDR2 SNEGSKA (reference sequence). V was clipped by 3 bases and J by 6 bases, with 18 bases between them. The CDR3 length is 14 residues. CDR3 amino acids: CSASQGLYVGEQYF. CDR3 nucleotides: TGCAGTGCTAGTCAAGGGCTGTACGTAGGCGAGCAGTACTTC.

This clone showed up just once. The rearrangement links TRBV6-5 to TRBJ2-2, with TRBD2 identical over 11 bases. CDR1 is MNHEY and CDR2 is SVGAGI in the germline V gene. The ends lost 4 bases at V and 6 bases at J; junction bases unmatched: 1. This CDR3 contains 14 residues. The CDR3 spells CASSLAGGPGELFF. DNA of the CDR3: TGTGCCAGCAGTTTAGCGGGGGGGCCCGGGGAGCTGTTTTTT.

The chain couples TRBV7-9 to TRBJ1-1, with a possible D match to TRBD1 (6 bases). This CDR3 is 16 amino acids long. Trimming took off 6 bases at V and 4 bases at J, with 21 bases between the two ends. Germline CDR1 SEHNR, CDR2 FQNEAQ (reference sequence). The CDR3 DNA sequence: TGTGCCAGCAGGCCCGGGAACCGGAGGGGGTTCACTGAAGCTTTCTTT. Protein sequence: CASRPGNRRGFTEAFF.

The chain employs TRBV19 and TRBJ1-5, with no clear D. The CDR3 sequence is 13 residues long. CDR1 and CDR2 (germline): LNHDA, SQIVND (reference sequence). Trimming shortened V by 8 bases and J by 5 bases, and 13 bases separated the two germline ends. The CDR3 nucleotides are TGTGCCAGTGCCGGAGATTCGCATCAGCCCCAGCATTTT. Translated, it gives CASAGDSHQPQHF.

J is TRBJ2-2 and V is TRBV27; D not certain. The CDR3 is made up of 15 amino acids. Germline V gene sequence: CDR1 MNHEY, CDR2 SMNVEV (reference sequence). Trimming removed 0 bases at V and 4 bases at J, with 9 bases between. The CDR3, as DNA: TGTGCCAGCAGTTTATCAGGGCTGGGCACCGGGGAGCTGTTTTTT. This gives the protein CASSLSGLGTGELFF.

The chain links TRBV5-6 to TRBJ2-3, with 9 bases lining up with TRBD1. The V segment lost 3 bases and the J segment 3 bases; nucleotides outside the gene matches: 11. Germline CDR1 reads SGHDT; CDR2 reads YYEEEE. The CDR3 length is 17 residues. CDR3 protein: CASSSRVGTGMTDTQYF. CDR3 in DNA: TGTGCCAGCAGCTCAAGGGTAGGGACAGGGATGACAGATACGCAGTATTTT.

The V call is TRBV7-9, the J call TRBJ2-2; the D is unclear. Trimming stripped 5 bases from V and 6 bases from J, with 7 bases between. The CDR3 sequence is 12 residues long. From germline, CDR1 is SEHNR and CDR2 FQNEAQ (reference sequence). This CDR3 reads CASSNPPGELFF. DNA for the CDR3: TGTGCCAGCAGCAATCCACCCGGGGAGCTGTTTTTT.

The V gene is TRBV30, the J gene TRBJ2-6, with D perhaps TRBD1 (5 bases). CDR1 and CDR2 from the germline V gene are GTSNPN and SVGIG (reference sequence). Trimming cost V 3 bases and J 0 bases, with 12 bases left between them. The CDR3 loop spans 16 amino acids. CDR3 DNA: TGTGCCTGGAGCAGGGTATCCGTCTCTGGGGCCAACGTCCTGACTTTC. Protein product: CAWSRVSVSGANVLTF.

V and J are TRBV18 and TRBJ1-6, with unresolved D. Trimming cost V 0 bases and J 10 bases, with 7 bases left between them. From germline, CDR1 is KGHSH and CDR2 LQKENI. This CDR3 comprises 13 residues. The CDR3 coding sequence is TGTGCCAGCTCACCACCGGGAGGCTCACCCCTCCACTTT. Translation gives CASSPPGGSPLHF.

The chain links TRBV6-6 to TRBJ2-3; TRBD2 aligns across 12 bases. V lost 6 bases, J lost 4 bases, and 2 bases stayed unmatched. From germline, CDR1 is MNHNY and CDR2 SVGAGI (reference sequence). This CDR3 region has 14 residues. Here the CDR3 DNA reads TGTGCCAGCAGGCGGACTAGCGGGGCAGATACGCAGTATTTT. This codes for CASRRTSGADTQYF.

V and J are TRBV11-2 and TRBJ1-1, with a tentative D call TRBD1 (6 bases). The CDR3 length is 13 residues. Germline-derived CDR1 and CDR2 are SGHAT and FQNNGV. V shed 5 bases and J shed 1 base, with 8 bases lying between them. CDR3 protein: CASSEGENTEAFF. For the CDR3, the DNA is TGTGCCAGCAGCGAGGGGGAGAACACTGAAGCTTTCTTT.

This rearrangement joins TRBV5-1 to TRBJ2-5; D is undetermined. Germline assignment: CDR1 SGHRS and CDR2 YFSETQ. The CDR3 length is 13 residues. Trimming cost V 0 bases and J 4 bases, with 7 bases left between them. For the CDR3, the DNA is TGCGCCAGCAGCTTGGGGTGGGGAGAGACCCAGTACTTC. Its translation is CASSLGWGETQYF.

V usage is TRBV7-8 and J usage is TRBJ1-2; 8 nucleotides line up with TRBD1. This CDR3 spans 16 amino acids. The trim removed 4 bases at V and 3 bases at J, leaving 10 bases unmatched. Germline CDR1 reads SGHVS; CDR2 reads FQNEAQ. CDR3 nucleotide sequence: TGTGCCAGCAGCTCGACCAGGGGGCGCGGAGACTATGGCTACACCTTC. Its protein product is CASSSTRGRGDYGYTF.

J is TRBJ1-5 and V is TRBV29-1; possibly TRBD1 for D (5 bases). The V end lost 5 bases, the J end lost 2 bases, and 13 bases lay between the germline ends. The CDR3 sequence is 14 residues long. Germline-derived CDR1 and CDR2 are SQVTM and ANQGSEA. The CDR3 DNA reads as TGCAGCGTTATGGTGGGGCGCGGCAATCAGCCCCAGCATTTT. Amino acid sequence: CSVMVGRGNQPQHF.

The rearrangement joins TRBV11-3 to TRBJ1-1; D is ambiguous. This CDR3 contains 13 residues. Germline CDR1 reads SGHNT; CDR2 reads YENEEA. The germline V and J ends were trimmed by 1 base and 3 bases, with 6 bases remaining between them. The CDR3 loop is CASSLGSDTEAFF. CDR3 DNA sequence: TGTGCCAGCAGCTTAGGGAGTGACACTGAAGCTTTCTTT.

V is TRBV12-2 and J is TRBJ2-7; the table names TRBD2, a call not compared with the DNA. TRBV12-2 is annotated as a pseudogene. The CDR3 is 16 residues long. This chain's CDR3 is CASRRQGGTSPYEQYF. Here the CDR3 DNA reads TGTGCAAGTCGCCGCCAGGGCGGGACTTCTCCCTACGAGCAGTACTTC.

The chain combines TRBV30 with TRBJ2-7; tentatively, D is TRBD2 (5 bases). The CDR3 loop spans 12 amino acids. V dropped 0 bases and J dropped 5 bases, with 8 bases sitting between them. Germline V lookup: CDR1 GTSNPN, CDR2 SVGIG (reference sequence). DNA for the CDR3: TGTGCCTGGAGTGTATCCGGGAACGAGCAGTACTTC. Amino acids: CAWSVSGNEQYF.

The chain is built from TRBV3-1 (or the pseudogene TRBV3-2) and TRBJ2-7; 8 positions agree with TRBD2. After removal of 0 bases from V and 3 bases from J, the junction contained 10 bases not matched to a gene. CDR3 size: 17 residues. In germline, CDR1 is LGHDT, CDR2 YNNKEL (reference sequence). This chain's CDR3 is CASSQDLGRGEIYEQYF. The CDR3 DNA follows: TGTGCCAGCAGCCAAGATCTTGGGCGGGGGGAGATCTACGAGCAGTACTTC.